The source of this T cell receptor beta chain is a study of blood T cell repertoires in COVID-19 (dated by TCRdb to 2020 to 2021). Some background on the complete study: Collaborator samples came from the United States, Italy and Spain and covered acute and convalescent phases of COVID-19. The dataset comprised deeply sampled blood TCRbeta repertoires from subjects exposed to, actively infected with, or recovered from COVID-19. A freely available public database, intended as a resource for researchers studying the immune response to SARS-CoV-2, is where the repertoires were released. The samples were drawn from two sources: the first 160 participants of the ongoing ImmuneRACE study, and 1,254 subjects contributed by 6 global collaborators. Nearly every sample came with metadata listing a de-identified subject ID, COVID-19 status, age in years and sex. The prospective study material was composed of cDNA or gDNA derived from T cells, B-cell-depleted T cells, or PBMCs. Where available, HLA class I and class II types were taken from metadata supplied by the sample provider and were not determined by assay-based typing. Study-wide conclusions, independent of this receptor: How much clinical and demographic metadata was included differed by source and by participant, and the metadata was provided uncurated.

The immunoSEQ Assay, a bias-controlled multiplex PCR, was used to amplify TCRbeta CDR3 regions from genomic DNA. Per the source publication's procedure: Within the assay, amplification of reference gene primers was used to estimate how many nucleated cells each sample contained. To quantify the absolute abundance of each unique TCRbeta CDR3 rearrangement, sequence reads were collapsed and filtered. For each sample, productive Simpson clonality was calculated as the square root of Simpson's diversity index across productive rearrangements. TCRdb stores this immuneACCESS table with in-frame sequences only. Part of the clones is absent; in the studies checked, under half of the shortfall reflects unresolved V genes, and no reason is known for the rest. Clone size and the V and J calls come from that table; the DNA yielded D and trimming. This sample holds 200,000 to 250,000 clones; 80% were observed only once. 4.5% to 7% of the sample is in the top ten clones.

As concerns this clone: Its antigen is unknown. No base qualities exist here, and no much larger clone lies one base off it.

Whole blood was collected in K2EDTA tubes by collaborating institutions according to the institutions' own protocols. Collaborator samples were shipped for TCRbeta analysis as frozen whole blood, isolated PBMCs, or DNA extracted from either sample type. Measured from the cysteine to the phenylalanine, the CDR3 is 15 residues long. The entry retains the CDR3 DNA only, 45 bases that are in frame from base 1. In the germline V gene, CDR1 corresponds to LGHNA and CDR2 to YNFKEQ. The junction shows trimming of 2 bases on V and 1 base on J, plus 11 bases between the germline ends. This chain joins TRBV4-2 to TRBJ1-1, and possibly TRBD1, on 5 matching bases. Material: peripheral blood. The sequence came from a woman between 65 and 79 years old with acute or convalescent COVID-19. The sequence in DNA is TGTGCCAGCAGCCAAAGGGGAGGGTGGAACACTGAAGCTTTCTTT. Its protein reads: CASSQRGGWNTEAFF.